This T cell receptor beta chain was recorded in a study of a mutant IDH1 vaccine in newly diagnosed glioma. With V trimmed by 4 bases and J by 8 bases, 8 bases remained unmatched. Germline loops: CDR1 LNHDA, CDR2 SQIVND (reference sequence). This CDR3 is 16 amino acids long. This sample's time point: week 11, during vaccination. Doses consisted of 300 ug of mutant IDH1 20-mer peptide each, paired with topical imiquimod. Comments on this clone: Its target is unknown.

Study-level findings and limits: Top peripheral T cell clonotype shifts appeared unrelated to pseudoprogression.

The table came from immunoSEQ multiplex PCR; TCRdb's copy has only in-frame clones and leaves some out. Of about 67,000 clones listed, 89% are singletons. The genes are TRBV19 and TRBJ1-4; 12 nucleotides align to TRBD1. Here the sequenced sample was PBMCs, taken from a glioma patient whose treatment included an IDH1 peptide vaccine. The sequence was obtained from a man aged 40-49 years with glioma. The CDR3 DNA reads TGTGCCAGTAGTACCCTAGCGGGACAGGGGGCCGAAAAACTGTTTTTT. Translated, it gives CASSTLAGQGAEKLFF.